This T cell receptor beta chain was identified during a study of cytomegalovirus exposure and HLA in healthy donors. Method: immunoSEQ multiplex PCR; TCRdb's copy keeps in-frame clones and lacks some. This table holds 90,000 to 150,000 clones, around 88% found once. Details on this clone: One end of the junction does not line up with germline, which may come from a read error.

Germline V gene data show CDR1 as SGHTA and CDR2 as FQGNSA. The CDR3 loop spans 14 amino acids. The chain employs TRBV7-2 and TRBJ2-7; TRBD2 matches at 8 bases. This TCR came from a man between 18 and 35 years old in good health and CMV-seronegative. The specimen sequenced was PBMCs. Here the CDR3 DNA reads TGTGCCAGCAGCTTAGGGACTAGCTCCAACGAGCAGTACTTC. It translates to CASSLGTSSNEQYF.